The present TCR beta chain was sequenced within a study of CD8 T cells in Susac syndrome. Random hexamers were used to reverse transcribe roughly 0.45 to 1 ug of RNA. Amplification of TCR beta CDR3 was carried out by immunoSEQ multiplex PCR, which covered 54 Vbeta and 13 Jbeta segments. TCRdb re-called the immunoSEQ multiplex PCR reads with MiXCR, one entry per CDR3 protein. Of some 450,000 distinct CDR3 sequences listed, 75% to 90% are singletons. J lost 4 bases, V lost 0 bases, and 3 bases had no gene match. Germline CDR1 reads MNHNS; CDR2 reads SASEGT. The CDR3 spans 16 residues. Negative isolation yielded CD4+ and CD8+ T cells, and FACS enriched TEMRA cells.

This sequence was found in a human donor with multiple sclerosis. The rearrangement joins TRBV6-1 to TRBJ2-3; 11 nucleotides align to TRBD2. The sample consisted of CD8+ T cells from PBMCs. CDR3 amino acids: CASSEATSGKADTQYF. CDR3 nucleotide sequence: TGTGCCAGCAGTGAAGCGACTAGCGGGAAGGCAGATACGCAGTATTTT.